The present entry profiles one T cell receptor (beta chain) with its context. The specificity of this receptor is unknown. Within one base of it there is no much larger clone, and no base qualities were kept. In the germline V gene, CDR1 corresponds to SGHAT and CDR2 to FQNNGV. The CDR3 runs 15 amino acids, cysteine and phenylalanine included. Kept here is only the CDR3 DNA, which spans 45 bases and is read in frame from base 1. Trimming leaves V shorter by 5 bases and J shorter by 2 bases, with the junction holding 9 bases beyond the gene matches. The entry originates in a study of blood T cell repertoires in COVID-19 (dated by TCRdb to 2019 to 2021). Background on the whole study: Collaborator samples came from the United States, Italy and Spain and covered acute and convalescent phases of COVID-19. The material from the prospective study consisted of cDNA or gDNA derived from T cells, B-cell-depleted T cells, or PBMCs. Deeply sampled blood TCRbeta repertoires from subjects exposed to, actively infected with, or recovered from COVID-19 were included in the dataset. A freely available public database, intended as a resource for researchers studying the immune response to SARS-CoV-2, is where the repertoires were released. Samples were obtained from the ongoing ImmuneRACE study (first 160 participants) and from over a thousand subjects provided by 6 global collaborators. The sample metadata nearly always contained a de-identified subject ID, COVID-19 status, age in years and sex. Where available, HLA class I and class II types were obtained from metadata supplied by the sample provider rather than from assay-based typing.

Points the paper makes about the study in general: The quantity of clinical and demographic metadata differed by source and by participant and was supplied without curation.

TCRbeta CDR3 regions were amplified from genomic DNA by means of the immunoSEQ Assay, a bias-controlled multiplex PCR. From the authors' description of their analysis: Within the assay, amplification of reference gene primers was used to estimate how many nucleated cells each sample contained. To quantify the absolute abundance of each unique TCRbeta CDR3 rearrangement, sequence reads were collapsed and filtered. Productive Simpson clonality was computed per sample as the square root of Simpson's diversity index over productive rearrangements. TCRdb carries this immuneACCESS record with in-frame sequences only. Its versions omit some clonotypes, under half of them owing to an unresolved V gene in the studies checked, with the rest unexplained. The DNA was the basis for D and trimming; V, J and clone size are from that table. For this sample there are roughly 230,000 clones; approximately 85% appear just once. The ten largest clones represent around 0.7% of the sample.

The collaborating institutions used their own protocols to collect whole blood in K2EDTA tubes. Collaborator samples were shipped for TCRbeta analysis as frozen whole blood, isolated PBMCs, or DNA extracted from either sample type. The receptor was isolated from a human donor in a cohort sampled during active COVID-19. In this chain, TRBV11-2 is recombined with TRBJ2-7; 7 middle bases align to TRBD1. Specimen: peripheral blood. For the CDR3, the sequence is CASSPRTGRTYEQYF. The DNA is TGTGCCAGCAGCCCTAGGACAGGTAGGACCTACGAGCAGTACTTC. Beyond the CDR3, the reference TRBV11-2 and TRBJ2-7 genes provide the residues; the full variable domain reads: EAGVAQSPRYKIIEKRQSVAFWCNPISGHATLYWYQQILGQGPKLLIQFQNNGVVDDSQLPKDRFSAERLKGVDSTLKIQPAKLEDSAVYLCASSPRTGRTYEQYFGPGTRLTVT.